This T cell receptor beta chain was sequenced in a study of blood T cell repertoires in COVID-19. Study in general: The samples span acute and convalescent COVID-19 from the United States, Italy and Spain. T cells, B-cell-depleted T cells, or PBMCs provided the cDNA or gDNA that served as material.

Original methodology: Reference gene primer amplification in the assay estimated nucleated cell counts. Method: immunoSEQ multiplex PCR; TCRdb's copy keeps in-frame clones and lacks some. The V and J calls and clone size are taken from that table; D and trimming were inferred from the DNA. This table has about 260,000 clones, over 80% appearing once. Per the germline V gene, CDR1 is LNHDA and CDR2 is SQIVND (reference sequence). Trimming stripped 9 bases from V and 5 bases from J, with 16 bases between. There are 13 residues in the CDR3. The receptor was derived from a woman aged 40 to 50 who had recovered from COVID-19. Source material: peripheral blood. The rearrangement links TRBV19 to TRBJ2-5; D is possibly TRBD1 (5 bases). The CDR3 DNA sequence: TGTGCCAGCACCACCCCAGGGATGGAGACCCAGTACTTC. As protein: CASTTPGMETQYF.